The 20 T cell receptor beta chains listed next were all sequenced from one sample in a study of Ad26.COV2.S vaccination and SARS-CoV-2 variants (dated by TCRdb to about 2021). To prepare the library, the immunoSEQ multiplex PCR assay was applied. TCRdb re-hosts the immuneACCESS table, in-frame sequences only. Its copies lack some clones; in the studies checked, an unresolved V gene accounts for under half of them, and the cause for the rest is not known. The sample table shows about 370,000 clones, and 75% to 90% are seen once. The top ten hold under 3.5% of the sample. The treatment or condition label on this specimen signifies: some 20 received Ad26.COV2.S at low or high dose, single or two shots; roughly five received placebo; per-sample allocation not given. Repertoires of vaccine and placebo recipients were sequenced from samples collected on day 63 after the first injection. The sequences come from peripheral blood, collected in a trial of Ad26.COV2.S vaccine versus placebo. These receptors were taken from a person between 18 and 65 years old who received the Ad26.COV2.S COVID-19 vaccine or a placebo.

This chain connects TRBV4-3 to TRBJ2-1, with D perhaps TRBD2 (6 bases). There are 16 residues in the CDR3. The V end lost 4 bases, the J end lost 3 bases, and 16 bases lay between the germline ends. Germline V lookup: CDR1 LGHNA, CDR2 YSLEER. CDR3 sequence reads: CASSPSGRGNYNEQFF. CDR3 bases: TGCGCCAGCAGCCCGTCGGGGCGGGGAAACTACAATGAGCAGTTCTTC.

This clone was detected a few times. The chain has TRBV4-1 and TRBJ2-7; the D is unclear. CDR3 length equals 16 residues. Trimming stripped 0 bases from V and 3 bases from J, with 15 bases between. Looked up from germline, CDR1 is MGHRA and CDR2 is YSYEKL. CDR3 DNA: TGCGCCAGCAGCCAAGATAGGCAAGGACGCCGCTACGAGCAGTACTTC. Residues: CASSQDRQGRRYEQYF.

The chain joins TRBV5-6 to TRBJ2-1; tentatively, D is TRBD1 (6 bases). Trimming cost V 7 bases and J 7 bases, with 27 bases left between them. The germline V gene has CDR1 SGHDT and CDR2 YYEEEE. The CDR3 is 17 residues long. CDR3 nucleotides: TGTGCCAGCGAGCCGGCCGTTTGGCGGACAGTACAGAATGAGCAGTTCTTC. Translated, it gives CASEPAVWRTVQNEQFF.

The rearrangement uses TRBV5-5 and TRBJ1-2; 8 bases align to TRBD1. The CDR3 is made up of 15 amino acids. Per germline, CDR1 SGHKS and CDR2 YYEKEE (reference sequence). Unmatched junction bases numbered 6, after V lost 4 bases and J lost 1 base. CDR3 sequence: CASSDGQGLNYGYTF. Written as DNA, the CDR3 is TGTGCCAGCAGCGATGGACAGGGACTTAACTATGGCTACACCTTC.

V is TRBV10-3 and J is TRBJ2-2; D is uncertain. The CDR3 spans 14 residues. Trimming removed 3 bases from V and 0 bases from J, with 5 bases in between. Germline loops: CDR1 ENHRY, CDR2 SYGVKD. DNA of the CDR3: TGTGCCATCAGTGATACGACGAACACCGGGGAGCTGTTTTTT. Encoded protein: CAISDTTNTGELFF.

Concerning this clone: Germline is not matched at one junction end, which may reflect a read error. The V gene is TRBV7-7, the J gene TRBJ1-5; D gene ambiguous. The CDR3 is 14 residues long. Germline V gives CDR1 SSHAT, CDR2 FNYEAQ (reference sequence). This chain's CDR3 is CASSLMGRNQPQHF. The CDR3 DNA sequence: TGTGCTAGCAGCTTAATGGGGAGAAATCAGCCCCAGCATTTT. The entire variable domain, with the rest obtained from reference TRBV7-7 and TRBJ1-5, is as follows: GAGVSQSPRYKVTKRGQDVTLRCDPISSHATLYWYQQALGQGPEFLTYFNYEAQPDKSGLPSDRFSAERPEGSISTLTIQRTEQRDSAMYRCASSLMGRNQPQHFGDGTRLSIL.

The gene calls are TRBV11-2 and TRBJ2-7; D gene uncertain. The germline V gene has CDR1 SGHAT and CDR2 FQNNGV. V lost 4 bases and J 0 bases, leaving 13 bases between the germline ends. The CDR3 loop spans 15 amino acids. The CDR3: CASSYGSGLSYEQYF. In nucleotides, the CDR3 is TGTGCCAGCAGCTATGGTTCGGGCCTCTCCTACGAGCAGTACTTC.

The CDR3 DNA reads as TGTGCCAGCAGTCAACAGGGGGCTGGAAACACCATATATTTT. Encoded protein: CASSQQGAGNTIYF. This chain joins TRBV6-6 and TRBJ1-3; 8 positions match TRBD1. The CDR3 loop spans 14 amino acids. After removal of 5 bases from V and 2 bases from J, the junction contained 2 bases not matched to a gene. Germline CDR1 reads MNHNY; CDR2 reads SVGAGI (reference sequence).

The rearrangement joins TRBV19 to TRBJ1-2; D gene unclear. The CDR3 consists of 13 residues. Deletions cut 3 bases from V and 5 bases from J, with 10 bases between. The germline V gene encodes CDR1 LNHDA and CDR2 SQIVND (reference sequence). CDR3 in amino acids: CASSIWAEYGYTF. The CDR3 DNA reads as TGTGCCAGTAGTATTTGGGCAGAATATGGCTACACCTTC. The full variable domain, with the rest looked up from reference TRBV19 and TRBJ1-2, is DGGITQSPKYLFRKEGQNVTLSCEQNLNHDAMYWYRQDPGQGLRLIYYSQIVNDFQKGDIAEGYSVSREKKESFPLTVTSAQKNPTAFYLCASSIWAEYGYTFGSGTRLTVV.

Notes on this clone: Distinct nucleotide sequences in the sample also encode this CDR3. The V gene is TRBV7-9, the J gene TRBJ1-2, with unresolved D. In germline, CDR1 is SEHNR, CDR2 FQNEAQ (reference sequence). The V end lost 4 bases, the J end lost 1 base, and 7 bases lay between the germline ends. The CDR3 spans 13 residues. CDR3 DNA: TGTGCCAGCAGCTCAACAGATAACTATGGCTACACCTTC. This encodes CASSSTDNYGYTF. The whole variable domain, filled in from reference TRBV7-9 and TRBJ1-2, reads DTGVSQNPRHKITKRGQNVTFRCDPISEHNRLYWYRQTLGQGPEFLTYFQNEAQLEKSRLLSDRFSAERPKGSFSTLEIQRTEQGDSAMYLCASSSTDNYGYTFGSGTRLTVV.

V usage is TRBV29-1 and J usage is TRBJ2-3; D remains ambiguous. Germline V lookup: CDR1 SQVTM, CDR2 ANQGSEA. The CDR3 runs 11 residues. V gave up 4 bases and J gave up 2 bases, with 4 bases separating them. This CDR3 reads CSVGPTDTQYF. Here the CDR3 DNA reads TGCAGCGTTGGACCCACAGATACGCAGTATTTT.

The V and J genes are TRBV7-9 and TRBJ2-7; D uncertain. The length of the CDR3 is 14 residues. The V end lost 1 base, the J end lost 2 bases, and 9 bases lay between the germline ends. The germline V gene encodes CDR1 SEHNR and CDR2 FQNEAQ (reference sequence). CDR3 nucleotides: TGTGCCAGCAGCTTAGACAGCAGCACCTACGAGCAGTACTTC. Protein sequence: CASSLDSSTYEQYF.

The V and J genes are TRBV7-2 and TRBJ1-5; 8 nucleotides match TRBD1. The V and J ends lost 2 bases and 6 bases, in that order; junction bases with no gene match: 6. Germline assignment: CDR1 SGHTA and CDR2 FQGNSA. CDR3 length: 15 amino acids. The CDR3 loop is CASSLSGGEVQPQHF. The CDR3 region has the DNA TGTGCCAGCAGCTTATCAGGGGGCGAGGTTCAGCCCCAGCATTTT.

Written as DNA, the CDR3 is TGCGCCAGCAGCTTGGGGTCCTCAGGGTACGAGCAGTACTTC. Its translation: CASSLGSSGYEQYF. The rearrangement joins TRBV5-1 to TRBJ2-7; D might be TRBD1 (5 bases). The germline V and J ends were trimmed by 0 bases and 4 bases, with 11 bases remaining between them. Germline V CDR1 and CDR2: SGHRS, YFSETQ. The CDR3 covers 14 residues.

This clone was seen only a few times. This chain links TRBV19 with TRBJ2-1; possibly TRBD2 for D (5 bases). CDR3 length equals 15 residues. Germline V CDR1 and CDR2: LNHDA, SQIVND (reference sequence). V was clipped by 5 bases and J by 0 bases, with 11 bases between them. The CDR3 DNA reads TGTGCCAGTAGTCTGGACTTGAGCTCCTACAATGAGCAGTTCTTC. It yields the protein CASSLDLSSYNEQFF.

The CDR3 loop reads CASSSPLGGQETQYF. CDR3 sequence (DNA): TGTGCCAGCAGCTCACCGCTGGGCGGCCAAGAGACCCAGTACTTC. The chain links TRBV9 to TRBJ2-5; no firm D call. V was shortened by 4 bases and J by 1 base, with 14 bases between the two germline ends. The CDR3 has 15 amino acids. CDR1 is SGDLS and CDR2 is YYNGEE in the germline V gene.

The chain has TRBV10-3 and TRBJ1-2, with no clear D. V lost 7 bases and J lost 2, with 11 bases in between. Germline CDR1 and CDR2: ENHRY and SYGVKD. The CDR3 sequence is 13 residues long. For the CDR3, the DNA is TGTGCCATCACCGGGCGGCAGAACTATGGCTACACCTTC. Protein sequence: CAITGRQNYGYTF.

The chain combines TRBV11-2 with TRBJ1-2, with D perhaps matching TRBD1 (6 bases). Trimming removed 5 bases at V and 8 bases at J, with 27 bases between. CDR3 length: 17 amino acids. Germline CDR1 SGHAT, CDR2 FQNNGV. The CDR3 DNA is TGTGCCAGCAGCCCACGGGCAGGGGCTGATCTTCCGTTAGGCTACACCTTC. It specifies CASSPRAGADLPLGYTF.

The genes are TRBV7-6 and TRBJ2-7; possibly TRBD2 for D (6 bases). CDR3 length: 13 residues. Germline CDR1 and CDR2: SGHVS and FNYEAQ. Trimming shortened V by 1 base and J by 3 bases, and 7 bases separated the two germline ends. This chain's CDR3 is CASSLEAGYEQYF. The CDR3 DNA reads TGTGCCAGCAGCTTAGAAGCGGGCTACGAGCAGTACTTC.

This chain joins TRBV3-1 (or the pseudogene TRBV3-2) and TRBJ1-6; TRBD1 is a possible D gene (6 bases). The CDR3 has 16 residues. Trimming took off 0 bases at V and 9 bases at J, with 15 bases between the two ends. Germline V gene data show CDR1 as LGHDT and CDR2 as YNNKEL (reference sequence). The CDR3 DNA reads TGTGCCAGCAGCCAAGAATACGGGGGCGGGGCTTCACCCCTCCACTTT. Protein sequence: CASSQEYGGGASPLHF.